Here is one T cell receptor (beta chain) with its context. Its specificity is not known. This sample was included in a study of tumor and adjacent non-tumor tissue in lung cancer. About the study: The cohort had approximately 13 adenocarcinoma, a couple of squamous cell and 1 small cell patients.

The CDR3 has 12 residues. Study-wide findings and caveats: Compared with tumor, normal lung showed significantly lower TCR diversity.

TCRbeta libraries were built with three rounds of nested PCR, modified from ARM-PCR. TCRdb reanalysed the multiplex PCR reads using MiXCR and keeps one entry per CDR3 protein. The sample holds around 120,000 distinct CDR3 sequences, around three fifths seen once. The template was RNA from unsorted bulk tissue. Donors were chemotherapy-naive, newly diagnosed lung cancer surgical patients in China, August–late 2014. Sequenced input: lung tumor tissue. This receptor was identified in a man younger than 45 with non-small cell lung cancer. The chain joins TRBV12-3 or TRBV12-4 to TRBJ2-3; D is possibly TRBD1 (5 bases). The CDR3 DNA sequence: TGTGTCGGCAGTTCCGACAGAGATACGCAGTATTTT. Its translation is CVGSSDRDTQYF.